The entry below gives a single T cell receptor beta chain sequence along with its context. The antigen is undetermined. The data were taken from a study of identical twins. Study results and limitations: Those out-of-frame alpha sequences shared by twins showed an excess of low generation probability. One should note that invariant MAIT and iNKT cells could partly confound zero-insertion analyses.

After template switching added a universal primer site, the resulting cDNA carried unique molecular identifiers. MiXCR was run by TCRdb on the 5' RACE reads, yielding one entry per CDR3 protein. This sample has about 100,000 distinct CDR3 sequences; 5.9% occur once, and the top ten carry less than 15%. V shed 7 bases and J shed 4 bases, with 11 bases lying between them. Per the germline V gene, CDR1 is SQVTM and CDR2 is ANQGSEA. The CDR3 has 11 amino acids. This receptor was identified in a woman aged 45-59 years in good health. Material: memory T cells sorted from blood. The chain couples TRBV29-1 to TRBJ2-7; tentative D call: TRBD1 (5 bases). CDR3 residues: CSAIAGYEQYV. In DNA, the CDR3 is TGCAGCGCCATTGCAGGGTACGAGCAGTACGTC.